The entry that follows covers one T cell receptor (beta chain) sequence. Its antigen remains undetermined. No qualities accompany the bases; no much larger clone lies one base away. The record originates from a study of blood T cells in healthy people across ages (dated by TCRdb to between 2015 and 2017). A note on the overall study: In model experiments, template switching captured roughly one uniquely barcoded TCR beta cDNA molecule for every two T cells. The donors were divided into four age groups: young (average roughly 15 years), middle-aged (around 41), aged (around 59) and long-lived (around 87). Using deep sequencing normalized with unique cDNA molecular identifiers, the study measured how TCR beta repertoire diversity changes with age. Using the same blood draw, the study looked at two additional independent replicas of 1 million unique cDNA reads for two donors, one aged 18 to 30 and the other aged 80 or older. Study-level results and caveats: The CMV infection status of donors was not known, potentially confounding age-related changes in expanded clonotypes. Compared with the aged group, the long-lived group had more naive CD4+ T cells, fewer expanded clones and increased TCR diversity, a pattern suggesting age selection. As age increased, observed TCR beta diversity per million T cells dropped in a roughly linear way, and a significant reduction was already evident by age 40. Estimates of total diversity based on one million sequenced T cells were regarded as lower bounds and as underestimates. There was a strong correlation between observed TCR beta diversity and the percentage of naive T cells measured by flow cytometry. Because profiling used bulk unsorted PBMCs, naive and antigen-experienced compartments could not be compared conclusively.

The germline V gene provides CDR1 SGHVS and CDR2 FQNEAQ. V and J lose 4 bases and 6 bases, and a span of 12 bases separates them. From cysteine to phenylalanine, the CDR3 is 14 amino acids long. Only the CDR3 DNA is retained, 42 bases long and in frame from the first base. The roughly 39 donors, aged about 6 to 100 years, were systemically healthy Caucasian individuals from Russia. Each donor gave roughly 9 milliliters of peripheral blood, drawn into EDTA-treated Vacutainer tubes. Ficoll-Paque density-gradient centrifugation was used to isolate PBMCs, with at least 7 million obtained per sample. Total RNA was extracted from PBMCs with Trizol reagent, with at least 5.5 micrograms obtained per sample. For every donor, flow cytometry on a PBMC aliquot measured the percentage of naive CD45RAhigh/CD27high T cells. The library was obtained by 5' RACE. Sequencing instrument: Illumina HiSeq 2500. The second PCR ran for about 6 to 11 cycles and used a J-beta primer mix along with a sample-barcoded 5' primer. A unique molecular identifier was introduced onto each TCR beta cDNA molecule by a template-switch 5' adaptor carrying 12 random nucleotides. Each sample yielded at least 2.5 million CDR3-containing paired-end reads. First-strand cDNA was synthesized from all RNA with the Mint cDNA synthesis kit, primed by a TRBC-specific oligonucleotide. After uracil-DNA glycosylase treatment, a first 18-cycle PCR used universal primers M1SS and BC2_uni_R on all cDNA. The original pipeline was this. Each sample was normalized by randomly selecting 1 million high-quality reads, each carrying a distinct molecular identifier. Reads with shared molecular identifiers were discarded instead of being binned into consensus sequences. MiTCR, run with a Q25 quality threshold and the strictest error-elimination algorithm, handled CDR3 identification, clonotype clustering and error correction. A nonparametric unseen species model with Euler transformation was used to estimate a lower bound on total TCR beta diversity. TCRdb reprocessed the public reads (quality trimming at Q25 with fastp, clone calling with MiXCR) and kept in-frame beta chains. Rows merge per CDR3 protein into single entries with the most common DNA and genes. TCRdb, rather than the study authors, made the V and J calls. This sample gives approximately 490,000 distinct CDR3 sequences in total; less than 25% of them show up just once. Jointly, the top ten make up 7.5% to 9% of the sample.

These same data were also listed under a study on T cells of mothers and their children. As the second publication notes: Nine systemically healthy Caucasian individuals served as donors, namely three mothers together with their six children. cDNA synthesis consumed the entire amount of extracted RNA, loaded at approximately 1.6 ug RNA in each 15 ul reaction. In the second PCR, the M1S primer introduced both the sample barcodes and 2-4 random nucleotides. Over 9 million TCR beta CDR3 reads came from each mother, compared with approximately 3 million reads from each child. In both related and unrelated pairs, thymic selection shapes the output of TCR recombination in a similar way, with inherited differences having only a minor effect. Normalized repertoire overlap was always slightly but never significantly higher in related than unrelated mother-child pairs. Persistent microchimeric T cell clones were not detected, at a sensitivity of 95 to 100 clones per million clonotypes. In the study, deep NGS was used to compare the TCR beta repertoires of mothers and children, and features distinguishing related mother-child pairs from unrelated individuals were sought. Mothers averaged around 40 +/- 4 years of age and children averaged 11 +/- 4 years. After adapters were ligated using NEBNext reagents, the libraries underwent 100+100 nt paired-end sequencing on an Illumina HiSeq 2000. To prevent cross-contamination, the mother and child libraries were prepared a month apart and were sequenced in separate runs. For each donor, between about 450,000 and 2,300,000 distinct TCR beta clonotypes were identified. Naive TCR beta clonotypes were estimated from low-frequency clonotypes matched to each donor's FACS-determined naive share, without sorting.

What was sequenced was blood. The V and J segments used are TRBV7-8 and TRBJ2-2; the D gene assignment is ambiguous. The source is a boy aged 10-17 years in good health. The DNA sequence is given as TGTGCCAGCAGCTCGCTGACCCGGGCCGGGGAGCTGTTTTTT. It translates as CASSSLTRAGELFF.